This is a list of T cell receptor beta chains from one sample in a study of identical twins. From the 5' RACE reads, TCRdb called clonotypes with MiXCR, one entry per CDR3 protein. The repertoire holds 400,000 to 500,000 distinct CDR3 sequences, with less than 20% as singletons. Sequencing input: naive T cells sorted from blood. Every receptor here comes from a man in his forties or fifties in good health. Each CDR3 is given with its conserved first and last residue. The order of the fields is CDR3 length, clone size, V gene, CDR3 protein. A row's size may be missing; if present it is once, few, many or a size class.

length: 15; size: NA; V: TRBV5-1; CDR3: CASSSNAGTQETQYF
length: 14; size: NA; V: TRBV29-1; CDR3: CSVGTTGGNTEAFF
length: 14; size: few; V: TRBV12-3/TRBV12-4; CDR3: CASSLGALNYGYTF
length: 15; size: NA; V: TRBV19; CDR3: CASSPGLAGANEQFF
length: 17; size: NA; V: TRBV12-3/TRBV12-4; CDR3: CASSLIVGDYPYNEQFF
length: 13; size: NA; V: TRBV6-5; CDR3: CASSYGGRGGYTF
length: 17; size: NA; V: TRBV4-1; CDR3: CASSLAGQSPSTDTQYF
length: 17; size: NA; V: TRBV29-1; CDR3: CSVEGGMGLISYNEQFF
length: 14; size: many; V: TRBV4-1; CDR3: CASSQDRGGGGYTF
length: 15; size: NA; V: TRBV18; CDR3: CASSSGQISGSPLHF
length: 15; size: NA; V: TRBV29-1; CDR3: CSVAYYAFLGSPLHF
length: 15; size: NA; V: TRBV3-1; CDR3: CASSQVRGSYNEQFF
length: 14; size: many; V: TRBV10-3; CDR3: CAIATPGPGETQYF
length: 16; size: NA; V: TRBV7-6; CDR3: CASSRGGAISTDTQYF
length: 11; size: NA; V: TRBV28; CDR3: CASTALETQYF
length: 14; size: NA; V: TRBV30; CDR3: CAWANLRALNIQYF
length: 16; size: few; V: TRBV5-1; CDR3: CASSLEVGPIGNEQFF
length: 16; size: NA; V: TRBV7-9; CDR3: CASSFGPDRRTYEQYF
length: 12; size: many; V: TRBV29-1; CDR3: CSVDLRGETQYF
length: 13; size: NA; V: TRBV12-3/TRBV12-4; CDR3: CASRLAPYNEQFF
length: 15; size: many; V: TRBV5-1; CDR3: CASSLSGLAGNEQYF
length: 16; size: many; V: TRBV7-9; CDR3: CASSLGGAVLQETQYF
length: 15; size: NA; V: TRBV20-1; CDR3: CSAPPRMQGSNGYTF
length: 16; size: NA; V: TRBV11-2; CDR3: CASSSSLMGYNSPLHF
length: 13; size: NA; V: TRBV19; CDR3: CASTRTNGTPLHF
length: 12; size: once; V: TRBV10-3; CDR3: CAISDVGREQYF
length: 14; size: few; V: TRBV20-1; CDR3: CSASKNRGFNTQYF
length: 14; size: NA; V: TRBV20-1; CDR3: CSATRRGGTGELFF
length: 18; size: few; V: TRBV6-4; CDR3: CASSVPQIRLAGGNEQFF
length: 14; size: NA; V: TRBV21-1; CDR3: CASSKLQRVTEQYF
length: 15; size: few; V: TRBV20-1; CDR3: CSASRAAVAKNIQYF
length: 17; size: NA; V: TRBV7-2; CDR3: CASSLSLAGISTDTQYF
length: 19; size: NA; V: TRBV5-1; CDR3: CASSVGLAGGGYPTGELFF
length: 14; size: few; V: TRBV5-5; CDR3: CASSYPGNGETQYF
length: 14; size: NA; V: TRBV20-1; CDR3: CSAGLTGGPRGQFF
length: 14; size: many; V: TRBV12-3/TRBV12-4; CDR3: CASSLPRGTGELFF
length: 14; size: NA; V: TRBV6-5; CDR3: CASSYPQTPYGYTF
length: 15; size: NA; V: TRBV20-1; CDR3: CSARRFRGRGYEQYF
length: 14; size: few; V: TRBV5-1; CDR3: CASSFAGYQETQYF
length: 15; size: many; V: TRBV10-3; CDR3: CAISEGRGFDTEAFF
length: 16; size: few; V: TRBV10-3; CDR3: CAISAILAGVSNEQFF